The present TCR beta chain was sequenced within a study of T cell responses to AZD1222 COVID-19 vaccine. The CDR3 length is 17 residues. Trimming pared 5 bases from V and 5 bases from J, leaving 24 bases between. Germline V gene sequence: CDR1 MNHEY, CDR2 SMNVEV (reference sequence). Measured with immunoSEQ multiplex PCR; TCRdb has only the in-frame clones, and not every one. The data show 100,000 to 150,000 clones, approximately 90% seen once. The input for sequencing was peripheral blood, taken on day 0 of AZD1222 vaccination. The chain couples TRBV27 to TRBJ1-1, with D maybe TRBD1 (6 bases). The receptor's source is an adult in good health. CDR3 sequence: CASSPDGTRGKATEAFF. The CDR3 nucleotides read TGTGCCAGCAGTCCCGACGGGACAAGGGGAAAGGCAACTGAAGCTTTCTTT.